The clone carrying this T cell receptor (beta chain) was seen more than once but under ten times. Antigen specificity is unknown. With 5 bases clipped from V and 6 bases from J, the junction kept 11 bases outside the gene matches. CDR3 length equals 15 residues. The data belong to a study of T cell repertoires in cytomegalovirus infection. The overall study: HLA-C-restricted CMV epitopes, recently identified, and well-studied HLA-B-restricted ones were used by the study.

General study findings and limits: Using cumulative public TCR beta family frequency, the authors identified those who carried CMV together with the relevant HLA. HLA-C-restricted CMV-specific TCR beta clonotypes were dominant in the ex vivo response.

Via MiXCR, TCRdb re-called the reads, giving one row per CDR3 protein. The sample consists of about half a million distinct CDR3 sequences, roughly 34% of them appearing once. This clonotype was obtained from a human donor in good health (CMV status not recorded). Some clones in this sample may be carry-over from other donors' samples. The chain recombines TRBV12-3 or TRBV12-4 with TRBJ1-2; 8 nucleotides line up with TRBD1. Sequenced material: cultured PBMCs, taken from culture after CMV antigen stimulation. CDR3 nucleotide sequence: TGTGCCAGCAGTGACCCCGGACAGGGAGAAAATGGCTACACCTTC. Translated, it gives CASSDPGQGENGYTF.